One sample yielded the 18 T cell receptor beta chains listed below, sequenced in a study of T cells in Graves' hyperthyroidism and ophthalmopathy. Amplification yielded TCR beta CDR3 regions, with RNA transcripts as the source. HTBI primers were used for first-round RT-PCR of the TCR CDR3. MiXCR, run by TCRdb on the multiplex PCR reads, gives a single entry per CDR3 protein. This table has under 550,000 distinct CDR3 sequences, less than 20% appearing once. Sequenced input: blood. These receptors all stem from a middle-aged man with Graves' ophthalmopathy.

This clonotype has at least ten counts. J is TRBJ2-5 and V is TRBV7-2, with TRBD2 identical over 14 bases. Germline lookup yields CDR1 SGHTA and CDR2 FQGNSA. The CDR3 has 18 residues. The V and J ends lost 5 bases and 4 bases, in that order; junction bases with no gene match: 12. CDR3: CASSRWASGTSGRETQYF. Here the CDR3 DNA reads TGTGCCAGCAGCCGTTGGGCCTCCGGGACTAGCGGGAGAGAGACCCAGTACTTC.

The chain uses TRBV28 and TRBJ2-7; TRBD1 matches 11 bases. Germline values: CDR1 MDHEN, CDR2 SYDVKM. The CDR3 sequence is 16 residues long. Trimming removed 5 bases from V and 7 bases from J; junction bases left unmatched: 13. CDR3 residues: CASSEGQGVPSLEQYF. The CDR3 region has the DNA TGTGCCAGCAGTGAGGGACAGGGGGTCCCCTCGCTAGAGCAGTACTTC.

V gene TRBV6-2 or TRBV6-3 combines with J gene TRBJ2-7; 7 nucleotides align to TRBD1. Germline CDR1 MNHEY, CDR2 SVGEGT. V shed 2 bases and J 2 bases; nucleotides not matched to a gene: 6. This CDR3 has 15 residues. CDR3 in amino acids: CASSYRTGFPYEQYF. The CDR3 DNA is TGTGCCAGCAGTTACCGGACAGGTTTTCCCTACGAGCAGTACTTC.

This chain uses TRBV18 with TRBJ2-2; D is undetermined. The germline gives CDR1 KGHSH, CDR2 LQKENI. V was clipped by 3 bases and J by 6 bases, with 14 bases between them. The CDR3 length is 15 residues. The CDR3 here is CASSPTQVDPGELFF. CDR3 in DNA: TGTGCCAGCTCACCTACGCAGGTTGATCCCGGGGAGCTGTTTTTT.

The V call is TRBV4-2, the J call TRBJ2-5, with TRBD2 matching over 13 bases. Germline V lookup: CDR1 LGHNA, CDR2 YNFKEQ. V dropped 0 bases and J dropped 3; count of bases not matched to a gene: 7. The CDR3 totals 18 residues. The CDR3 nucleotides are TGTGCCAGCAGCCAAGAATGGGGGACTAGCGGGGCCGAAGAGACCCAGTACTTC. This gives the protein CASSQEWGTSGAEETQYF.

Ten or more counts support this clonotype. V is TRBV6-6 and J is TRBJ2-1; 7 bases line up with TRBD1. The trim removed 2 bases at V and 6 bases at J, leaving 7 bases unmatched. The V gene's germline CDR1 is MNHNY and CDR2 SVGAGI (reference sequence). This CDR3 has 15 residues. The CDR3 reads CASSYLKGAGNEQFF. The CDR3 DNA is TGTGCCAGCAGTTACCTTAAGGGGGCCGGCAATGAGCAGTTCTTC.

The V call is TRBV12-3 or TRBV12-4, the J call TRBJ2-1; D is perhaps TRBD2 (6 bases). The DNA matches TRBJ2-7 better at its end, which makes the J call doubtful. This CDR3 has 16 residues. The CDR3 DNA is TGTGCCAGCAGTCCCCGGGGCACTAGCACTCGGAATGAGCAGTACTTC. It yields the protein CASSPRGTSTRNEQYF.

This clonotype was seen repeatedly, ten times or more. The V and J genes are TRBV20-1 and TRBJ2-7, with a tentative D call TRBD2 (5 bases). CDR3 length: 14 amino acids. V was shortened by 3 bases and J by 0 bases, with 12 bases between the two germline ends. CDR1 and CDR2 (germline): DFQATT, SNEGSKA (reference sequence). In nucleotides, the CDR3 is TGCAGTGCTAGTGGCGGGTCAAGCTCCTACGAGCAGTACTTC. Translated, it gives CSASGGSSSYEQYF.

V gene TRBV7-2 combines with J gene TRBJ1-3; D gene unclear. CDR1 SGHTA and CDR2 FQGNSA come from the germline V gene. The CDR3 extends over 15 amino acids. Trimming shortened V by 6 bases and J by 0 bases, and 12 bases separated the two germline ends. CDR3 nucleotides: TGTGCCAGCAGTCCCTCTTGGGACTCTGGAAACACCATATATTTT. This encodes CASSPSWDSGNTIYF.

This clonotype occurred a few times. J is TRBJ1-4 and V is TRBV12-3 or TRBV12-4; the D gene is possibly TRBD1 (6 bases). V lost 5 bases to trimming and J lost 9 bases, with 13 bases between them. CDR3 length equals 13 residues. The CDR3 sequence is CASSPGTRQKLFF. The CDR3 DNA is TGTGCCAGCAGTCCAGGGACAAGACAAAAACTGTTTTTT.

The rearrangement links TRBV7-3 to TRBJ1-5; unclear D gene. The V gene's germline CDR1 is SGHTA and CDR2 FQGTGA. V lost 1 base, J lost 8 bases, and 9 bases lay in between. CDR3 length equals 13 residues. The CDR3 bases are TGTGCCAGCAGCTTAAATTCCTGGGAGCCCCAGCATTTT. It encodes CASSLNSWEPQHF.

This clonotype was picked up a small number of times. The rearrangement uses TRBV7-9 and TRBJ2-1, with unresolved D. Germline loops: CDR1 SEHNR, CDR2 FQNEAQ (reference sequence). V lost 10 bases and J 8 bases, leaving 21 bases between the germline ends. This CDR3 comprises 14 residues. CDR3 bases: TGTGCCACCCGCCCAGACCGGCCTCGGGATGAGCAGTTCTTC. The encoded protein is CATRPDRPRDEQFF.

A single count supports this clonotype. This sequence may be a read error, since a much larger clone differs from it by one base. The genes are TRBV10-3 and TRBJ2-3, with D hard to call. Germline CDR1 and CDR2: ENHRY and SYGVKD. V lost 2 bases, J lost 1 base, and 7 bases lay in between. The CDR3 has 14 amino acids. The CDR3 spells CAISERAGTDTQYF. Here the CDR3 DNA reads TGTGCCATCAGTGAGCGGGCTGGCACAGATACGCAGTATTTT.

This clonotype was counted many times. This chain joins TRBV2 and TRBJ1-1; D ambiguous. The CDR3 runs to 13 residues. Germline V gene lookup returns CDR1 SNHLY and CDR2 FYNNEI. The V end was cut by 3 bases, the J end by 8 bases, with 13 bases between. This chain's CDR3 is CASSDAGTVEAFF. CDR3 bases: TGTGCCAGCAGTGACGCAGGAACTGTCGAAGCTTTCTTT.

This clonotype showed up many times. This chain joins TRBV5-1 and TRBJ2-3; D may be TRBD2 (5 bases). This CDR3 has 16 amino acids. Germline V lookup: CDR1 SGHRS, CDR2 YFSETQ. Trimming pared 0 bases from V and 1 base from J, leaving 12 bases between. Here the CDR3 reads CASSLAEGIGTDTQYF. Written as DNA, the CDR3 is TGCGCCAGCAGCTTGGCCGAGGGTATAGGCACAGATACGCAGTATTTT. Complete variable domain (other parts from reference TRBV5-1 and TRBJ2-3): KAGVTQTPRYLIKTRGQQVTLSCSPISGHRSVSWYQQTPGQGLQFLFEYFSETQRNKGNFPGRFSGRQFSNSRSEMNVSTLELGDSALYLCASSLAEGIGTDTQYFGPGTRLTVL.

Comment on this clonotype: A single base separates this from a much larger clone, so it may be a read error. This chain joins TRBV27 and TRBJ1-1; 7 positions match TRBD1. Per germline, CDR1 MNHEY and CDR2 SMNVEV (reference sequence). The CDR3 length is 15 residues. The CDR3: CAGSLRTGGPTEAFF. The CDR3 coding sequence is TGTGCCGGCAGTCTGCGGACAGGCGGCCCCACTGAAGCTTTCTTT.

A single count supports this clonotype. This chain connects TRBV29-1 to TRBJ1-1; tentatively, D is TRBD1 (5 bases). Germline V CDR1 and CDR2: SQVTM, ANQGSEA. This CDR3 comprises 13 residues. V was cut by 7 bases and J by 0 bases, with 12 bases left in between. The CDR3: CSAQTAMNTEAFF. In DNA, the CDR3 is TGCAGCGCCCAGACAGCCATGAACACTGAAGCTTTCTTT.

The chain is built from TRBV29-1 and TRBJ2-1; TRBD2 agrees at 14 bases. V lost 4 bases, J lost 6 bases, and 11 bases stayed unmatched. Germline V gene data show CDR1 as SQVTM and CDR2 as ANQGSEA. The length of the CDR3 is 17 residues. CDR3 residues: CSVAGTSGRSAFNEQFF. CDR3 nucleotide sequence: TGCAGCGTTGCCGGGACTAGCGGGAGATCCGCCTTCAATGAGCAGTTCTTC.